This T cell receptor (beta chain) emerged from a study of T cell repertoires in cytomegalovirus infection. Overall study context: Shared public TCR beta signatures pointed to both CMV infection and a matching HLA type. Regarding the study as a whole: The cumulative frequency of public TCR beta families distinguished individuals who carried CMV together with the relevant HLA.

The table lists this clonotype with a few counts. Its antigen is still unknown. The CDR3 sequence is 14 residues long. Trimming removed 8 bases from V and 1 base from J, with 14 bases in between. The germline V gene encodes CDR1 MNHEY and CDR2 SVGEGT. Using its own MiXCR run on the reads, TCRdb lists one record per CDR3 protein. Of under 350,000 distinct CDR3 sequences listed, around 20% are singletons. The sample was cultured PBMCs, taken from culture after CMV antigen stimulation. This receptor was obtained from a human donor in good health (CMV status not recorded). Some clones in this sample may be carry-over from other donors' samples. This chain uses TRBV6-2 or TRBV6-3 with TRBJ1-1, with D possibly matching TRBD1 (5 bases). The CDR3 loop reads CASGREGWNTEAFF. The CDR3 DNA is TGTGCCAGCGGCAGGGAAGGGTGGAACACTGAAGCTTTCTTT.